These T cell receptor beta chains were read from a single sample in a study of blood T cell repertoires in COVID-19. The assay was immunoSEQ multiplex PCR, and TCRdb's table has in-frame clones only and misses some. The table has almost 200,000 clones, approximately 88% seen once. The sample was PBMCs or T cells enriched from blood (not recorded which). These receptors were collected from a woman under 30 who had recovered from COVID-19. The CDR3 runs from the conserved cysteine through the conserved F or W. Fields, in order: J gene, V gene, CDR3 protein.

J gene: TRBJ2-2
V gene: TRBV5-4
CDR3 protein: CASSAGQGNTGELFF

J gene: TRBJ2-5
V gene: TRBV24-1
CDR3 protein: CATSRGGQETQYF

J gene: TRBJ2-5
V gene: TRBV11-3
CDR3 protein: CASSLGQGETQYF

J gene: TRBJ1-1
V gene: TRBV19
CDR3 protein: CASSTRRRGGSEAFF

J gene: TRBJ2-7
V gene: TRBV9
CDR3 protein: CASSPSGRAYEQYF

J gene: TRBJ1-5
V gene: TRBV6-5
CDR3 protein: CASSLQGNQPQHF

J gene: TRBJ2-5
V gene: TRBV2
CDR3 protein: CASNIRVETQYF

J gene: TRBJ1-1
V gene: TRBV3-1/TRBV3-2
CDR3 protein: CASSPLVGNTEAFF

J gene: TRBJ2-1
V gene: TRBV9
CDR3 protein: CASSAEDREYNEQFF

J gene: TRBJ1-5
V gene: TRBV18
CDR3 protein: CASSPLTLGGNQPQHF

J gene: TRBJ1-5
V gene: TRBV30
CDR3 protein: CAWSASSNQPQHF

J gene: TRBJ1-6
V gene: TRBV2
CDR3 protein: CASSPGTGGFSPLHF

J gene: TRBJ2-2
V gene: TRBV10-2
CDR3 protein: CATALGTGELFF

J gene: TRBJ1-5
V gene: TRBV2
CDR3 protein: CASSELGEGSQPQHF

J gene: TRBJ2-7
V gene: TRBV3-1/TRBV3-2
CDR3 protein: CASSQDNKGFYEQYF

J gene: TRBJ2-3
V gene: TRBV9
CDR3 protein: CASSPAGWSTDTQYF

J gene: TRBJ2-7
V gene: TRBV29-1
CDR3 protein: CSVAGFFGQPEQYF

J gene: TRBJ1-6
V gene: TRBV5-4
CDR3 protein: CASKVSGTGSSPLHF

J gene: TRBJ1-2
V gene: TRBV19
CDR3 protein: CASSIDPVQGYGYTF

J gene: TRBJ2-7
V gene: TRBV5-3
CDR3 protein: CARSQAGRPYEQYF

J gene: TRBJ1-3
V gene: TRBV5-1
CDR3 protein: CASSSTGTGGFGNTIYF